Listed below are T cell receptor beta chains from one sample, sequenced in a study of T cells expressing NK-cell markers. TCRdb reprocessed the 5' RACE reads, keeping one entry per CDR3 protein, no DNA. Recorded for this sample: under 500,000 distinct CDR3 sequences. The sequencing input was blood T cells: a sorted CD56 or NKG2C T cell subset, CD4+ or CD8+ T cells, or bulk PBMC T cells (not recorded which). The receptor set was obtained from a woman between 18 and 70 years old in good health. CDR3s include the opening cysteine and the closing phenylalanine or tryptophan.

j_call	v_call	cdr3_aa
TRBJ2-1	TRBV7-6	CASSLVGEDNEQFF
TRBJ2-1	TRBV7-2	CASSRGAESYNEQFF
TRBJ1-2	TRBV10-3	CAISRQGVDYGYTF
TRBJ1-4	TRBV20-1	CSARDQLGEKLFF
TRBJ2-1	TRBV7-2	CASSLSSGKWDEQFF
TRBJ2-1	TRBV29-1	CSAPGAGGPVSYNEQFF
TRBJ1-6	TRBV9	CASSLGNNSPLHF
TRBJ1-3	TRBV21-1	CASSSPRDREDDTIYF
TRBJ2-1	TRBV6-5	CASSYSDSYNEQFF
TRBJ2-2	TRBV9	CASSVGTSPNTGELFF
TRBJ2-5	TRBV2	CATQTSGRTETQYF
TRBJ2-1	TRBV20-1	CSATPGQSYNEQFF
TRBJ1-1	TRBV3-1	CASSPRGRGGTYEAFF
TRBJ2-7	TRBV10-3	CAIGSGRYEQYF
TRBJ2-3	TRBV20-1	CSARDSGEADTQYF
TRBJ1-5	TRBV15	CATRRNIGGAWPQHF
TRBJ1-4	TRBV20-1	CSARDWGGGSGEKLFF
TRBJ2-3	TRBV7-8	CASSFVSDTQYF
TRBJ2-5	TRBV30	CASSQGSETQYF
TRBJ2-1	TRBV3-1	CASRQGQEHNEQFF
TRBJ2-7	TRBV29-1	CSVMWAPYEQYF
TRBJ2-2	TRBV21-1	CASSKVGQGLAGELFF
TRBJ2-7	TRBV5-4	CASSLTRAGTGVHEQYF
TRBJ2-1	TRBV11-2	CASRDWVDKQFF
TRBJ1-2	TRBV20-1	CSARDRGANYGYTF
TRBJ2-7	TRBV29-1	CSVQTGTFRSEQYF
TRBJ2-4	TRBV3-1	CASSQGLAGGIQYF
TRBJ2-2	TRBV18	CASSPPGRENTGELFF
TRBJ2-2	TRBV30	CAWSDWDTNTGELFF
TRBJ2-2	TRBV5-1	CASSLGSGNTGELFF
TRBJ2-1	TRBV19	CASSIIQGEQFF
TRBJ2-5	TRBV6-1	CASSHQPGLAGPRGETQYF
TRBJ2-7	TRBV15	CATSREADPPYEQYF
TRBJ2-1	TRBV5-4	CASSFQTYNEQFF
TRBJ1-5	TRBV11-2	CASSLGRLSNQPQHF